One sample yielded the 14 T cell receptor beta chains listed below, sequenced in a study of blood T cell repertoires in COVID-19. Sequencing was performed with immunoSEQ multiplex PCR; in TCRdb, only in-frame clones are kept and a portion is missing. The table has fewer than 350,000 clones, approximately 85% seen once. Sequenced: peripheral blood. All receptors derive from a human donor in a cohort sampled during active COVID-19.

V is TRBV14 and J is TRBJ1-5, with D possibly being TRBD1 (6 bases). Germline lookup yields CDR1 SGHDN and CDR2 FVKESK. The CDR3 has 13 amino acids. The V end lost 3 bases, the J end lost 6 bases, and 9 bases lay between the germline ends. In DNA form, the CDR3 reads TGTGCCAGCAGCCAGATAGGGGGTCAGCCCCAGCATTTT. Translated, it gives CASSQIGGQPQHF.

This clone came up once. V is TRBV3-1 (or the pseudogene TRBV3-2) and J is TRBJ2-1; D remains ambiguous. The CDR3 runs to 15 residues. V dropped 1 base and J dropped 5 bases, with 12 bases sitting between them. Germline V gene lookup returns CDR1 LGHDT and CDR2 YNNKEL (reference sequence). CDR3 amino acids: CASSQAAPEDNEQFF. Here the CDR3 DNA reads TGTGCCAGCAGCCAAGCGGCACCCGAGGACAATGAGCAGTTCTTC.

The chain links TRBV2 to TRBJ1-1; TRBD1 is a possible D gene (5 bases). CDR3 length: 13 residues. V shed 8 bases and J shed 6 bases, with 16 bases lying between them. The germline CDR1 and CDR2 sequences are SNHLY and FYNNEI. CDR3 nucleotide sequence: TGTGCCAGCCGGATGGAGGGGTTGTCTGAAGCTTTCTTT. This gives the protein CASRMEGLSEAFF.

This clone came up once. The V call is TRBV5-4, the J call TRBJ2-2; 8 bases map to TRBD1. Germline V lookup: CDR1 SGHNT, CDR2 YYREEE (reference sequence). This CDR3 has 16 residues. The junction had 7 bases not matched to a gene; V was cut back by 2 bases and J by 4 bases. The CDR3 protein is CASSFPDRGGTGELFF. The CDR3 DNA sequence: TGTGCCAGCAGCTTTCCCGACAGGGGAGGCACCGGGGAGCTGTTTTTT.

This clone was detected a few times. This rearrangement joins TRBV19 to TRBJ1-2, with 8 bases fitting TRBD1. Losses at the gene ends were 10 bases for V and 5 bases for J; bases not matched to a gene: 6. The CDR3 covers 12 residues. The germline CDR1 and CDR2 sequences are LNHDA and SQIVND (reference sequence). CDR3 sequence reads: CATGQGRYGYTF. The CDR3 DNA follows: TGTGCCACCGGACAGGGACGGTATGGCTACACCTTC.

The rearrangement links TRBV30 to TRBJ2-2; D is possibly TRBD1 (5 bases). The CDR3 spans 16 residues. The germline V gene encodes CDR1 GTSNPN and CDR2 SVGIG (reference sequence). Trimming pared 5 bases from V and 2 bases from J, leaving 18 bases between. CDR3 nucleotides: TGTGCCTGGGGCTTCTCCAGGACACGCAACACCGGGGAGCTGTTTTTT. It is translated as CAWGFSRTRNTGELFF.

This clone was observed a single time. The CDR3 bases are TGTGCCACCAGTTCCCCCGGACAGAACACCGGGGAGCTGTTTTTT. Protein sequence: CATSSPGQNTGELFF. The chain is built from TRBV24-1 and TRBJ2-2, with D possibly matching TRBD1 (5 bases). From germline, CDR1 is KGHDR and CDR2 SFDVKD. The CDR3 is 15 amino acids. V was clipped by 6 bases and J by 1 base, with 11 bases between them.

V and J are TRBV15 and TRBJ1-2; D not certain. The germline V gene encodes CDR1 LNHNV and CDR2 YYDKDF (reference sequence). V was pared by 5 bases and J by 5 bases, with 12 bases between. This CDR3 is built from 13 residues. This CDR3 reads CATSSGSIYGYTF. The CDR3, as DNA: TGTGCCACCAGCTCGGGTTCTATTTATGGCTACACCTTC. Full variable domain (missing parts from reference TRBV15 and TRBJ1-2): DAMVIQNPRYQVTQFGKPVTLSCSQTLNHNVMYWYQQKSSQAPKLLFHYYDKDFNNEADTPDNFQSRRPNTSFCFLDIRSPGLGDTAMYLCATSSGSIYGYTFGSGTRLTVV.

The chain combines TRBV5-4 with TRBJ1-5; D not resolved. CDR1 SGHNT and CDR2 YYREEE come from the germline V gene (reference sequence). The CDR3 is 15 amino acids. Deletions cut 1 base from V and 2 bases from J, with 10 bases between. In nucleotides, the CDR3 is TGTGCCAGCAGCTTGATGGAGCATGGCAATCAGCCCCAGCATTTT. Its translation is CASSLMEHGNQPQHF.

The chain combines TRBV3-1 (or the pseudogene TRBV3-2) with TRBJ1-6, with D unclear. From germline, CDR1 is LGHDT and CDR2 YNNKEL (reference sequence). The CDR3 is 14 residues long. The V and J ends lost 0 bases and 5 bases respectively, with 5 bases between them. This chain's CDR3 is CASSQEGDNSPLHF. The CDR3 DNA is TGTGCCAGCAGCCAAGAGGGAGATAATTCACCCCTCCACTTT.

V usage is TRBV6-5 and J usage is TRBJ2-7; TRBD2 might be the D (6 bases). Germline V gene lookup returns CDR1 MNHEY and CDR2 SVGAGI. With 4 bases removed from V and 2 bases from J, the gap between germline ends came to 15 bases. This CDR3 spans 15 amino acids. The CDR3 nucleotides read TGTGCCAGCAGTTCGCGGTATAGCGGTCCCTACGAGCAGTACTTC. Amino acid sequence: CASSSRYSGPYEQYF.

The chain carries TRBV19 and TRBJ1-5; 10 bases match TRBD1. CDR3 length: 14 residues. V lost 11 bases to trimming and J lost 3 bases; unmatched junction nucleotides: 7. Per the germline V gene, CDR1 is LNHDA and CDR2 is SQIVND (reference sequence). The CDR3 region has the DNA TGTGCCGGGACCGGGACAGGGGACAATCAGCCCCAGCATTTT. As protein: CAGTGTGDNQPQHF.

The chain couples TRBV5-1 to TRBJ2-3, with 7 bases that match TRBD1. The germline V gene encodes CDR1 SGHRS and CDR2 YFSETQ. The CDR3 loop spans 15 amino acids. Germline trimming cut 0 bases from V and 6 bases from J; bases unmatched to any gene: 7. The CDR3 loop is CASSLGQGRVDTQYF. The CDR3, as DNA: TGCGCCAGCAGCTTGGGACAGGGAAGAGTGGATACGCAGTATTTT.

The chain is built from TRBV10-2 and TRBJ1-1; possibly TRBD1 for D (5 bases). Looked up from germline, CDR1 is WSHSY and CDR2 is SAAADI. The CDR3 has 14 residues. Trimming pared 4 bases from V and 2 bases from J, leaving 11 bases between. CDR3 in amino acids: CASSGGGLNTEAFF. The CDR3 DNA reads TGCGCCAGCAGTGGGGGGGGATTAAACACTGAAGCTTTCTTT.